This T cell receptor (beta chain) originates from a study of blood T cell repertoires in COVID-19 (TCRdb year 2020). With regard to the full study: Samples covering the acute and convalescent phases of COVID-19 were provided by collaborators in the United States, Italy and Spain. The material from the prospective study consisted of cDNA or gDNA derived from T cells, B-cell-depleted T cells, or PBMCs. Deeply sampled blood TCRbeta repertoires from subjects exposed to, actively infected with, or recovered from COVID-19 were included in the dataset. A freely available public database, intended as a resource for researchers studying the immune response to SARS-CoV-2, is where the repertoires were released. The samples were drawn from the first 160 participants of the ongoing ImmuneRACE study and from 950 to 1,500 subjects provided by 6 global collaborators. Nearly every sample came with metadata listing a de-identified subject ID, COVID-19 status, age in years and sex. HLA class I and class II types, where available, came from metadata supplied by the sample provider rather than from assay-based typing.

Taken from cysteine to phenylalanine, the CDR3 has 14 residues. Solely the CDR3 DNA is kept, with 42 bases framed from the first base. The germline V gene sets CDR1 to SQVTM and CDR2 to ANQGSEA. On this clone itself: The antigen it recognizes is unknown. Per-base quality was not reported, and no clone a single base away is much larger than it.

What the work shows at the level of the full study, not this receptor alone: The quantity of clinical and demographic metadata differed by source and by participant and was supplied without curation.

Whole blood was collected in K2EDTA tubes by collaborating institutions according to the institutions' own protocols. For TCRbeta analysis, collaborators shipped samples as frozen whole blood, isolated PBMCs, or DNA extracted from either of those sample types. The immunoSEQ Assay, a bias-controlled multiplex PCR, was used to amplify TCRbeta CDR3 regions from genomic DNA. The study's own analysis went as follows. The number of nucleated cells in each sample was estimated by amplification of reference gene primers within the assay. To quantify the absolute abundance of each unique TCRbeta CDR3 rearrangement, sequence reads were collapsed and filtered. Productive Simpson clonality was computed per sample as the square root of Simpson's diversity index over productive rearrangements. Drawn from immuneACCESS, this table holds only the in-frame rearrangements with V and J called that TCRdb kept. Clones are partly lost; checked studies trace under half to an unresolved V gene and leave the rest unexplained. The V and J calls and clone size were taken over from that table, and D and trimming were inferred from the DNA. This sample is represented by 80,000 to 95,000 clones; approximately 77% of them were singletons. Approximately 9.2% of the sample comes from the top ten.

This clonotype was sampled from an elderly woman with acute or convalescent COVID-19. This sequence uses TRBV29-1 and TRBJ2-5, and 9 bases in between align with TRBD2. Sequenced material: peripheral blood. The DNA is TGCACCACAAACCTAGCGGGATGGGGAAAGACCCAGTACTTC. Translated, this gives CTTNLAGWGKTQYF.